This T cell receptor (beta chain) was captured by sequencing in a study of blood T cell repertoires in COVID-19. Clones were sequenced by immunoSEQ multiplex PCR, and TCRdb holds only the in-frame ones, with some missing. This table holds approximately 71,000 clones, around three quarters found once. The CDR3 sequence is 13 residues long. CDR1 SNHLY and CDR2 FYNNEI come from the germline V gene. The junction had 3 bases not matched to a gene; V was cut back by 7 bases and J by 2 bases. The receptor's source is a human donor in a cohort sampled during active COVID-19. The sample consisted of peripheral blood. The chain joins TRBV2 to TRBJ1-1; 8 nucleotides match TRBD1. This chain's CDR3 is CASTDRVNTEAFF. CDR3 bases: TGTGCCAGCACGGACAGGGTTAACACTGAAGCTTTCTTT.